Each of the 6 T cell receptor beta chains below was sequenced from the same sample in a study of CD4+ T cells in melanoma. Generated by immunoSEQ multiplex PCR, the TCRdb table keeps only in-frame clones and is missing some. This repertoire shows about 140,000 clones, 92% found once; its top ten account for about 1.5%. These receptors originate from a human donor with melanoma.

The V gene is TRBV29-1, the J gene TRBJ2-1; 10 nucleotides line up with TRBD1. V gave up 8 bases and J gave up 10 bases; unmatched junction bases: 8. There are 12 residues in the CDR3. Germline V gives CDR1 SQVTM, CDR2 ANQGSEA. This CDR3 is CSTRQGAGEQFF. In DNA, the CDR3 is TGCAGCACCCGACAGGGGGCAGGAGAGCAGTTCTTC.

The chain couples TRBV4-1 to TRBJ2-1; 8 bases agree with TRBD1. The CDR3 sequence is 16 residues long. J was trimmed by 2 bases and V by 1 base; bases with no gene match: 4. The germline gives CDR1 MGHRA, CDR2 YSYEKL. CDR3 in amino acids: CASSQGTGSTYNEQFF. CDR3 nucleotide sequence: TGCGCCAGCAGCCAAGGGACAGGGAGTACCTACAATGAGCAGTTCTTC.

CDR3 coding DNA: TGTGCCAGCAGTTCCGGGACTAGCGGGGAGGAATGGGAGACCCAGTACTTC. Translating it yields CASSSGTSGEEWETQYF. This chain connects TRBV2 to TRBJ2-5, with 13 bases identical to TRBD2. This CDR3 contains 17 residues. With 5 bases clipped from V and 5 bases from J, the junction kept 11 bases outside the gene matches. Germline-derived CDR1 and CDR2 are SNHLY and FYNNEI.

The CDR3 spells CASSSPTGELFF. The CDR3 DNA is TGTGCCAGCAGTAGCCCCACCGGGGAGCTGTTTTTT. V gene TRBV6-5 combines with J gene TRBJ2-2, with D unresolved. The CDR3 sequence is 12 residues long. The V end was cut by 5 bases, the J end by 4 bases, with 5 bases between. Germline loops: CDR1 MNHEY, CDR2 SVGAGI.

The V gene is TRBV7-8, the J gene TRBJ2-5; TRBD1 aligns across 7 bases. Germline V gene lookup returns CDR1 SGHVS and CDR2 FQNEAQ. The V segment lost 6 bases and the J segment 2 bases; nucleotides outside the gene matches: 9. The length of the CDR3 is 15 residues. The CDR3: CASRTLRGLQETQYF. The CDR3 DNA sequence: TGTGCCAGCAGGACTTTGAGGGGGCTGCAAGAGACCCAGTACTTC.

J is TRBJ1-4 and V is TRBV4-1; D gene unclear. From germline, CDR1 is MGHRA and CDR2 YSYEKL. V dropped 4 bases and J dropped 4 bases, with 10 bases sitting between them. This CDR3 spans 14 amino acids. DNA for the CDR3: TGCGCCAGCAGCCCCCGGACGGGTAATGAAAAACTGTTTTTT. Protein sequence: CASSPRTGNEKLFF.